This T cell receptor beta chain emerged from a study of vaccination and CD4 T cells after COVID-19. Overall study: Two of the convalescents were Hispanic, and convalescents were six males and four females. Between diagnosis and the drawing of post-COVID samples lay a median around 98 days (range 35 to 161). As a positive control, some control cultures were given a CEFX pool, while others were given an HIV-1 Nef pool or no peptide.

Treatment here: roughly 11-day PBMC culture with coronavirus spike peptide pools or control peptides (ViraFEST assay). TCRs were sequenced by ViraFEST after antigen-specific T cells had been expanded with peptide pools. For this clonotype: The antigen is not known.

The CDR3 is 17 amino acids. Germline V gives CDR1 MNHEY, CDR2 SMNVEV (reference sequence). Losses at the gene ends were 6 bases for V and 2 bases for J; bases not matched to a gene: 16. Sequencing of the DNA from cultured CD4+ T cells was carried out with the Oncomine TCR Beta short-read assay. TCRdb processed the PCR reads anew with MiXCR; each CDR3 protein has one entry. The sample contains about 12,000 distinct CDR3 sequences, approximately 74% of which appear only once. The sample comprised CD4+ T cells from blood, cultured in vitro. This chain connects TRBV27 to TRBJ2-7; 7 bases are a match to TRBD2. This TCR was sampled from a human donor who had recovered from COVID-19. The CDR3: CASRPPPHSGLTYEQYF. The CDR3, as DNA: TGTGCCAGCAGACCTCCCCCCCATAGCGGGCTGACCTACGAGCAGTACTTC.